Included here is one T cell receptor (beta chain) sequence, with context. The antigen is undetermined. This entry is derived from a study of identical twins. TCRdb re-analysed the 5' RACE reads in MiXCR, keeping a single row per CDR3 protein. The sample yields hundreds of thousands of distinct CDR3 sequences, around 21% seen once. General study results and limits: Analyses of zero insertions could, in part, be confounded by invariant MAIT and iNKT cells. Compared with unrelated sharing, twin-shared out-of-frame alpha sequences had more low-probability sequences.

The CDR3 is 13 amino acids. CDR1 MNHEY and CDR2 SMNVEV come from the germline V gene (reference sequence). V was shortened by 3 bases and J by 8 bases, with 12 bases between the two germline ends. These sequences were also reported in another study, on T cells expressing NK-cell markers. From that study: HCMV seropositivity characterized seven of the eight sequenced donors, and seronegativity one.

Sequencing was performed on PBMCs. The rearrangement joins TRBV27 to TRBJ2-3; D is ambiguous. The TCR was taken from a woman aged 18 to 35 in good health. The CDR3 protein is CASSLYSRGTQYF. Here the CDR3 DNA reads TGTGCCAGCAGTTTGTACTCTCGAGGTACGCAGTATTTT.